This record covers a single T cell receptor beta chain. Its antigen is unidentified. CD8 cells regarded as naive lacked CD45RO, were positively chosen for CCR7, and omitted terminally differentiated effector memory CD45RA+ cells. Every subset's genomic DNA went evenly onto several immunoSEQ plates. The authors' processing: From ImmunoSEQ came sequences covering only the junction and carrying no quality scores, so filtering differed. Sequenced by immunoSEQ multiplex PCR; TCRdb stores in-frame clones only, minus some. The V and J calls and clone size were taken over from that table, and D and trimming were inferred from the DNA. This repertoire shows some 2.1 million clones, about 93% found once; its top ten account for approximately 1.7%. The data originate from a study of shared clonotypes between healthy human individuals. Study-level points and caveats: The sampled material consisted only of blood, and tissue repertoires are likely to differ.

The J segment lost 0 bases and the V segment lost 1 base, leaving 9 bases of the junction unmatched. Germline values: CDR1 SGHTA, CDR2 FQGNSA. This CDR3 is 19 amino acids long. This receptor was obtained from a man between 18 and 35 years old in good health. Some clones in this sample may be carry-over from other donors' samples. The chain is built from TRBV7-2 and TRBJ2-7, with TRBD2 matching over 13 bases. Input material: naive CD8+ T cells from PBMCs. For the CDR3, the DNA is TGTGCCAGCAGCTTAGGGGGACTAGCGGGGCTTGATGTCTCCTACGAGCAGTACTTC. As protein: CASSLGGLAGLDVSYEQYF.